This T cell receptor beta chain was sequenced during a study of human T cells and chemical hapten exposure. Study context: Patients were given diphenylcyclopropenone on the scalp weekly across the roughly 25-week study.

The time point is: patch test 3, about 24 weeks after DPC sensitization. Treatment defined: therapeutic diphenylcyclopropenone sensitization with weekly scalp DPC. Before extraction, the whole blood was not fractionated, and total RNA was taken from it. Germline V gene lookup returns CDR1 DFQATT and CDR2 SNEGSKA (reference sequence). V lost 1 base to trimming and J lost 3 bases, with 12 bases between them. This CDR3 is built from 15 residues. Each CDR3 protein is one row after TCRdb ran MiXCR on the RACE reads. This table holds about 160,000 distinct CDR3 sequences, 25% to 35% found once. This clonotype was observed a few times.

The sequenced sample was whole blood, obtained in connection with sensitization to the hapten diphenylcyclopropenone (DPC). This TCR was sampled from a woman aged 18-30 years with alopecia areata. Some clones in this sample may be carry-over from other donors' samples. The V gene is TRBV20-1, the J gene TRBJ2-2; perhaps D is TRBD1 or TRBD2 (5 bases each). CDR3 in DNA: TGCAGTGCTAGAGGCCGTGAGGGGTACACCGGGGAGCTGTTTTTT. Translated: CSARGREGYTGELFF.